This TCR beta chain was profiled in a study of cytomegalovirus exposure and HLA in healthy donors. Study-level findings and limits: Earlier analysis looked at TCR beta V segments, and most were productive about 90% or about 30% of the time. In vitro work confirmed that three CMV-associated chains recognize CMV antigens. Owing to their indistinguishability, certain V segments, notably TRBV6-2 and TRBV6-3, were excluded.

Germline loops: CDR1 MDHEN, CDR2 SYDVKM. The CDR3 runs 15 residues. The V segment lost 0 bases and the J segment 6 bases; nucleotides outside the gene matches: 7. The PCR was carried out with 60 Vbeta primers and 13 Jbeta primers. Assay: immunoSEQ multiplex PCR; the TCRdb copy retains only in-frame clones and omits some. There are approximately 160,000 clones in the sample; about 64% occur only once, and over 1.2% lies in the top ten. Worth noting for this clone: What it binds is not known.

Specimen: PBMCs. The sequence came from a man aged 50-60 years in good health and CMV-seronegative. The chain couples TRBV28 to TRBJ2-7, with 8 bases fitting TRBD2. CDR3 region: CASSLWRRGVSEQYF. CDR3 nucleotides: TGTGCCAGCAGTTTATGGCGGCGGGGGGTGAGCGAGCAGTACTTC.